The rows below give T cell receptor beta chains drawn from one sample of a study of low-dose radiotherapy and immunotherapy resistance in tumors. TCRdb recomputed calls from the reads with MiXCR, one row per CDR3 protein. The sample lists tens of thousands of distinct CDR3 sequences, less than 30% occurring once. Material: PBMCs, obtained after low-dose radiotherapy plus immunotherapy. Every receptor here comes from a male donor with prostate cancer. Each CDR3 is given with its conserved first and last residue. Each record gives: clone size, V gene, D gene, J gene, CDR3 DNA, CDR3 protein. A D gene is named only where the DNA matches it firmly. Not all rows give a size; the values are once, few, many and, for expanded clones, a class.

size: many
V: TRBV4-1
D: -
J: TRBJ2-3
DNA: TGCGCCAGCAGCCGGGCGGGGGAGGGGGGCACAGATACGCAGTATTTT
CDR3: CASSRAGEGGTDTQYF

size: many
V: TRBV6-2/TRBV6-3
D: -
J: TRBJ2-5
DNA: TGTGCCAGCAGTTACCCTCTGGCGACCCAGTACTTC
CDR3: CASSYPLATQYF

size: many
V: TRBV5-1
D: -
J: TRBJ1-5
DNA: TGCGCCAGCAGCTTGGATATAGGACAGCCCCAGCATTTT
CDR3: CASSLDIGQPQHF

size: many
V: TRBV28
D: TRBD2
J: TRBJ2-1
DNA: TGTGCCAGCGGGACTAGCGGGGGAAGCTCCTACAATGAGCAGTTCTTC
CDR3: CASGTSGGSSYNEQFF

size: -
V: TRBV2
D: -
J: TRBJ2-5
DNA: TGTGCCAGCACCGATGGGGGAGGGGGCACAGAGACCCAGTACTTC
CDR3: CASTDGGGGTETQYF

size: -
V: TRBV19
D: TRBD2
J: TRBJ2-1
DNA: TGTGCCACCAAAGGGGACGGGAGGACGGGGCGAGAGCAGTTCTTC
CDR3: CATKGDGRTGREQFF

size: -
V: TRBV12-3/TRBV12-4
D: TRBD2
J: TRBJ2-2
DNA: TGTGCCAGCAGTCCGCCCGGACTAGCCATAACCTTCACCGGGGAGCTGTTTTTT
CDR3: CASSPPGLAITFTGELFF

size: once
V: TRBV28
D: -
J: TRBJ2-7
DNA: TGTGCCAGCAGAGTAACCGGGTCGGTCAGCGAGCAGTACTTC
CDR3: CASRVTGSVSEQYF

size: -
V: TRBV12-5
D: -
J: TRBJ2-3
DNA: TGTGCTAGTGGGACGGGATATACGCAGTATTTT
CDR3: CASGTGYTQYF

size: many
V: TRBV5-1
D: TRBD2
J: TRBJ2-5
DNA: TGCGCCAGCAGTTCGGGGGGGGCCTGGCAAGAGACCCAGTACTTC
CDR3: CASSSGGAWQETQYF

size: many
V: TRBV3-1
D: TRBD1
J: TRBJ2-5
DNA: TGTGCCAGCAGCCATCTTTCCGACAGGGCCCAGTACTTC
CDR3: CASSHLSDRAQYF

size: many
V: TRBV2
D: -
J: TRBJ2-5
DNA: TGTGCCAGCAGCGGCGGAGCGTACCAAGAGACCCAGTACTTC
CDR3: CASSGGAYQETQYF

size: many
V: TRBV29-1
D: TRBD2
J: TRBJ2-1
DNA: TGCAGCGGTGGGACTAGCGGGAGCATTGGCAATGAGCAGTTCTTC
CDR3: CSGGTSGSIGNEQFF

size: many
V: TRBV6-2/TRBV6-3
D: TRBD1
J: TRBJ1-3
DNA: TGTGCCAGCATTATACAGGGGGACTCTGGAAACACCATATATTTT
CDR3: CASIIQGDSGNTIYF

size: many
V: TRBV7-9
D: TRBD2
J: TRBJ2-3
DNA: TGTGCCAGCAGCGCACGGGAGGGTGGATTGGATACGCAGTATTTT
CDR3: CASSAREGGLDTQYF

size: many
V: TRBV28
D: TRBD2
J: TRBJ2-5
DNA: TGTGCCAGCAGTTTAGCGGGAGGGGAGGGAGAGACCCAGTACTTC
CDR3: CASSLAGGEGETQYF

size: many
V: TRBV19
D: -
J: TRBJ2-3
DNA: TGTGCCAGTAAAGCCGGGGGTGGAACAGATACGCAGTATTTT
CDR3: CASKAGGGTDTQYF

size: few
V: TRBV29-1
D: TRBD1
J: TRBJ2-7
DNA: TGCAGCGTTGTGGGGACCCGGGACAGGGTCTACGAGCAGTACTTC
CDR3: CSVVGTRDRVYEQYF

size: -
V: TRBV5-4
D: -
J: TRBJ2-5
DNA: TGTGCCAGCAGCTTGGCCGGGCAGAAAGAGACCCAGTACTTC
CDR3: CASSLAGQKETQYF

size: many
V: TRBV20-1
D: TRBD2
J: TRBJ2-1
DNA: TGCAGTGCTCGCAAGACTAGCGGGAATTACAATGAGCAGTTCTTC
CDR3: CSARKTSGNYNEQFF

size: many
V: TRBV19
D: TRBD2
J: TRBJ2-3
DNA: TGTGCCAGTAATCCCGGGACTAGCGGGAATCAGGCGCAGTATTTT
CDR3: CASNPGTSGNQAQYF

size: many
V: TRBV28
D: TRBD2
J: TRBJ2-7
DNA: TGTGCCAGCAGTTTCCAAATCACTAGCGGGAGCTACGAGCAGTACTTC
CDR3: CASSFQITSGSYEQYF

size: -
V: TRBV20-1
D: -
J: TRBJ2-3
DNA: TGCAGTGCTAGAGATCGGGTTAGCACAGATACGCAGTATTTT
CDR3: CSARDRVSTDTQYF

size: many
V: TRBV7-6
D: -
J: TRBJ1-2
DNA: TGTGCCAGCAGCTTAGACCCCACTGGAGGCTACACCTTC
CDR3: CASSLDPTGGYTF

size: -
V: TRBV5-1
D: TRBD2
J: TRBJ2-1
DNA: TGCGCCAGCAGCTTGAGGGTAGCGGGAGGGAACAATGAGCAGTTCTTC
CDR3: CASSLRVAGGNNEQFF

size: many
V: TRBV27
D: TRBD2
J: TRBJ2-1
DNA: TGTGCCAGCAGTTCCGGGACTAGCGGTGAGCAGTTCTTC
CDR3: CASSSGTSGEQFF

size: many
V: TRBV5-6
D: TRBD1
J: TRBJ1-6
DNA: TGTGCCAGCAGCTTGGTTACAGGGGCAAATTCACCCCTCCACTTT
CDR3: CASSLVTGANSPLHF

size: many
V: TRBV6-2/TRBV6-3
D: TRBD1
J: TRBJ2-3
DNA: TGTGCCACGACAGGGGGGCCTGGAGACACAGATACGCAGTATTTT
CDR3: CATTGGPGDTDTQYF

size: many
V: TRBV7-3
D: -
J: TRBJ1-3
DNA: TGTGCCAGCAGCTCCCACCTCTCTGGAAACACCATATATTTT
CDR3: CASSSHLSGNTIYF

size: many
V: TRBV5-4
D: TRBD1
J: TRBJ1-2
DNA: TGTGCCAGCAGCCCGCGGGTGCAGGGGGAACGTGGCTACACCTTC
CDR3: CASSPRVQGERGYTF

size: many
V: TRBV7-2
D: -
J: TRBJ1-5
DNA: TGTGCCAGCAGCTTTCAAGCAGGGCTCTATCAGCCCCAGCATTTT
CDR3: CASSFQAGLYQPQHF

size: many
V: TRBV29-1
D: -
J: TRBJ2-1
DNA: TGCAGCGTTGAACTTGGACTACGACACAATGAGCAGTTCTTC
CDR3: CSVELGLRHNEQFF

size: many
V: TRBV3-1
D: -
J: TRBJ2-5
DNA: TGTGCCAGCAGCTGGCCGGGCCGTCAAGAGACCCAGTACTTC
CDR3: CASSWPGRQETQYF

size: few
V: TRBV29-1
D: TRBD1
J: TRBJ1-1
DNA: TGCAGCGTTGAGACAGGGGCGAACACTGAAGCTTTCTTT
CDR3: CSVETGANTEAFF

size: -
V: TRBV9
D: TRBD2
J: TRBJ2-3
DNA: TGTGCCAGCAGCTTATTATCCGGGGGGGCCGTGGATACGCAGTATTTT
CDR3: CASSLLSGGAVDTQYF

size: many
V: TRBV30
D: -
J: TRBJ1-3
DNA: TGTGCCTGGAACGCAGGCCCTGGAAACACCATATATTTT
CDR3: CAWNAGPGNTIYF

size: few
V: TRBV12-3/TRBV12-4
D: -
J: TRBJ1-6
DNA: TGTGCCAGCAGTCTCCACCAACAAGGGAGAAATTCACCCCTCCACTTT
CDR3: CASSLHQQGRNSPLHF

size: many
V: TRBV6-2/TRBV6-3
D: -
J: TRBJ2-1
DNA: TGTGCCAGCAGTTCCCGGCCCAAGGGCGCCCATGAGCAGTTCTTC
CDR3: CASSSRPKGAHEQFF

size: -
V: TRBV7-6
D: -
J: TRBJ2-3
DNA: TGTGCCAGCAGCCAGTCAGGGCTGGCGGGGATTTCCACAGATACGCAGTATTTT
CDR3: CASSQSGLAGISTDTQYF

size: few
V: TRBV9
D: -
J: TRBJ2-2
DNA: TGTGCCAGCAGCGTAGCCGAATCCGGGGAGCTGTTTTTT
CDR3: CASSVAESGELFF

size: many
V: TRBV5-4
D: -
J: TRBJ2-5
DNA: TGTGCCAGCAGCTATAGCCGCCAAGAGACCCAGTACTTC
CDR3: CASSYSRQETQYF

size: -
V: TRBV29-1
D: TRBD1
J: TRBJ1-6
DNA: TGCAGCGTCGGGACAGGATATAATTCACCCCTCCACTTT
CDR3: CSVGTGYNSPLHF

size: many
V: TRBV20-1
D: -
J: TRBJ1-2
DNA: TGCAGTGCTCCCAATTCCAGGACAGATTTCGACCGCTACACCTTC
CDR3: CSAPNSRTDFDRYTF

size: many
V: TRBV25-1
D: TRBD1
J: TRBJ2-7
DNA: TGTGCCAGCAGTGAGGGACAGGGAAGCTCCGAGCAGTACTTC
CDR3: CASSEGQGSSEQYF

size: -
V: TRBV5-1
D: -
J: TRBJ2-7
DNA: TGCGCCAGCTCGGGAGTAGGGGAGCAGTACTTC
CDR3: CASSGVGEQYF

size: many
V: TRBV19
D: -
J: TRBJ2-1
DNA: TGTGCCAGTAGTATTCGGACGGGCAATGAGCAGTTCTTC
CDR3: CASSIRTGNEQFF

size: many
V: TRBV2
D: TRBD2
J: TRBJ2-1
DNA: TGTGCCAGCAAACTCGAGGGAACTAGCGGCATTGAGGGGGATGAGCAGTTCTTC
CDR3: CASKLEGTSGIEGDEQFF

size: many
V: TRBV6-2/TRBV6-3
D: -
J: TRBJ1-2
DNA: TGTGCCAGCAGTTGGGGAGGAGGGTTCTATGGCTACACCTTC
CDR3: CASSWGGGFYGYTF

size: medium-sized
V: TRBV5-4
D: -
J: TRBJ2-7
DNA: TGTGCCAGCAGCGAAGTACGACACGAGCAGTACTTC
CDR3: CASSEVRHEQYF

size: many
V: TRBV28
D: TRBD2
J: TRBJ2-5
DNA: TGTGCCAGCACCCTCGGTGGGCGGGAGATCAAGACCCAGTACTTC
CDR3: CASTLGGREIKTQYF

size: few
V: TRBV3-1
D: TRBD2
J: TRBJ2-1
DNA: TGTGCCAGCAGCCAAGGACTAGCGGGGCTAAATGAGCAGTTCTTC
CDR3: CASSQGLAGLNEQFF

size: -
V: TRBV29-1
D: TRBD2
J: TRBJ2-1
DNA: TGCAGCGTGCGCGGGACTAGCCCAGGGAGTGAGCAGTTCTTC
CDR3: CSVRGTSPGSEQFF

size: many
V: TRBV9
D: TRBD1
J: TRBJ1-6
DNA: TGTGCCAGCCGGGACAGAGAGAATTCACCCCTCCACTTT
CDR3: CASRDRENSPLHF

size: many
V: TRBV11-2
D: TRBD1
J: TRBJ2-2
DNA: TGTGCCAGCAGCTACAGGGGGCTGACCGGGGAGCTGTTTTTT
CDR3: CASSYRGLTGELFF

size: few
V: TRBV7-8
D: -
J: TRBJ1-5
DNA: TGTGCCAGCAGCTTAGCTATTAATTGGGGGCTCAATCAGCCCCAGCATTTT
CDR3: CASSLAINWGLNQPQHF

size: many
V: TRBV6-6
D: -
J: TRBJ1-2
DNA: TGTGCCAGCAGTTACAGACCGCAGGGGATATCGGGCGGCTACACCTTC
CDR3: CASSYRPQGISGGYTF

size: -
V: TRBV28
D: -
J: TRBJ2-3
DNA: TGTGCCAGCGTAGACAGCACAGATACGCAGTATTTT
CDR3: CASVDSTDTQYF

size: many
V: TRBV7-8
D: TRBD2
J: TRBJ2-7
DNA: TGTGCCAGCAGCTCCGGGCGGACAGCGGGGGGCGGCGAGCAGTACTTC
CDR3: CASSSGRTAGGGEQYF

size: many
V: TRBV2
D: TRBD2
J: TRBJ2-2
DNA: TGTGCCAGCAGGAGAGCTAGCGGGGGTGGCGGGGAGCTGTTTTTT
CDR3: CASRRASGGGGELFF

size: many
V: TRBV28
D: -
J: TRBJ2-6
DNA: TGTGCCAGCAGTTATGGGGCCAACGTCCTGACTTTC
CDR3: CASSYGANVLTF